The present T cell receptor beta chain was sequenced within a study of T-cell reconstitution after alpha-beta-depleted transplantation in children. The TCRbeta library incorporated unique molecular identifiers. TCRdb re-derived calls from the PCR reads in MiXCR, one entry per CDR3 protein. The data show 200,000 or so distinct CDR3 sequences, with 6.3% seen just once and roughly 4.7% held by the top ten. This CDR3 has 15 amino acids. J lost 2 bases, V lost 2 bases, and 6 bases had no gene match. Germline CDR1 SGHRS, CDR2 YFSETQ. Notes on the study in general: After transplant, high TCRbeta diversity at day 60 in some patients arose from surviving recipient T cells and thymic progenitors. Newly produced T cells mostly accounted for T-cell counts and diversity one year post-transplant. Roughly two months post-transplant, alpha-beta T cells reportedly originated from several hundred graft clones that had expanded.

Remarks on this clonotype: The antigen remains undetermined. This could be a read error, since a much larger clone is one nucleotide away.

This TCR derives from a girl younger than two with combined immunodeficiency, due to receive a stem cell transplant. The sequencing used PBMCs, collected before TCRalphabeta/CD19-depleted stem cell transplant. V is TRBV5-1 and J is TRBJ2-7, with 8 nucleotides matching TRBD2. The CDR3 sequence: CASSLQAGDPYEQYF. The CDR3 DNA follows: TGCGCCAGCAGCTTACAAGCGGGAGACCCCTACGAGCAGTACTTC.